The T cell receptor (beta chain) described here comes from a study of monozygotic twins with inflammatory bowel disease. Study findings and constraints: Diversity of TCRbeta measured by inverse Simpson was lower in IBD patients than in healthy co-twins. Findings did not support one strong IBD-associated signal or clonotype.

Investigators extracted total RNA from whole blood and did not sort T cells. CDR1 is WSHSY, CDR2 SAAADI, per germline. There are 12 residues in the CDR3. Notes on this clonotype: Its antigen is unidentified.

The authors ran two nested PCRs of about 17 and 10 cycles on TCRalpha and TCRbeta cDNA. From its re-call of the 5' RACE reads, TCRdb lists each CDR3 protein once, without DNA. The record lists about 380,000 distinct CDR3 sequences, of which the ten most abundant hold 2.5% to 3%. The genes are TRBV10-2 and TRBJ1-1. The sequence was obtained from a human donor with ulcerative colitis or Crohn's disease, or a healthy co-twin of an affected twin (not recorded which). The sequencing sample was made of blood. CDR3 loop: CASSGGNTEAFF.